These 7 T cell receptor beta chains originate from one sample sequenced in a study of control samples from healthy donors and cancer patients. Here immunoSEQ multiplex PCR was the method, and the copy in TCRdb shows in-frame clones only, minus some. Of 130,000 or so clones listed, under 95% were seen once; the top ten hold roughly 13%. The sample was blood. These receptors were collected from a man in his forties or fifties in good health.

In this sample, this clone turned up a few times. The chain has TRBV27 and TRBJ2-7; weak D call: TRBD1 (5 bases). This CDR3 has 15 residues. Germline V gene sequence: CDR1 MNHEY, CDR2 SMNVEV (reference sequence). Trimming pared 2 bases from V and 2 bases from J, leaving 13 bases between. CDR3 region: CASSLMGQNPYEQYF. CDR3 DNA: TGTGCCAGCAGTTTAATGGGGCAGAATCCCTACGAGCAGTACTTC.

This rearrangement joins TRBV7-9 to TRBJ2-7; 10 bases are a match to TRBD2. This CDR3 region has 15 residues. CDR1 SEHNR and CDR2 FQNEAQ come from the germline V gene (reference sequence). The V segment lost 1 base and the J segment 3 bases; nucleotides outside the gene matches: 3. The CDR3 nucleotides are TGTGCCAGCAGCTTAGAATTAGCGGGGGGCTACGAGCAGTACTTC. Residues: CASSLELAGGYEQYF.

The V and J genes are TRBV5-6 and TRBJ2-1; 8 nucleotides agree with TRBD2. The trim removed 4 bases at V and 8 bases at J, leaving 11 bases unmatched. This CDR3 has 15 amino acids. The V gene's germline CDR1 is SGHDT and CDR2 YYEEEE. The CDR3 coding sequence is TGTGCCAGCAGCGTCACGCTAGCGGGTCTCGATGAGCAGTTCTTC. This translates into CASSVTLAGLDEQFF. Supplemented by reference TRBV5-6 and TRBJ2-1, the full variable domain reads DAGVTQSPTHLIKTRGQQVTLRCSPKSGHDTVSWYQQALGQGPQFIFQYYEEEERQRGNFPDRFSGHQFPNYSSELNVNALLLGDSALYLCASSVTLAGLDEQFFGPGTRLTVL.

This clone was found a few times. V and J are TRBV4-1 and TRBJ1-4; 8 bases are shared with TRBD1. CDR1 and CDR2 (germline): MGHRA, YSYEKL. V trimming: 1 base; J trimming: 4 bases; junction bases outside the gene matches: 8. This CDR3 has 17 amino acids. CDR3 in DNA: TGCGCCAGCAGCCAAGTAGGACAGGGAGGGGATAATGAAAAACTGTTTTTT. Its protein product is CASSQVGQGGDNEKLFF.

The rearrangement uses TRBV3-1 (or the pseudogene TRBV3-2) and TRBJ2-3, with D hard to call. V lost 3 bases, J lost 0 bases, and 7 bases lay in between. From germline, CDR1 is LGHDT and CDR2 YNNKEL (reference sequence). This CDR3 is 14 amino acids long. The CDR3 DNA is TGTGCCAGCAGCCAGGGAACTAGCACAGATACGCAGTATTTT. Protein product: CASSQGTSTDTQYF.

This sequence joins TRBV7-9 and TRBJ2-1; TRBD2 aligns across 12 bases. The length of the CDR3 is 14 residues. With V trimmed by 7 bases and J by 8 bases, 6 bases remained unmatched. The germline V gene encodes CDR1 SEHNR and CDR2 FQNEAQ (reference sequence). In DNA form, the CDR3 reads TGTGCCAGCACAGAGACTAGCGGGAGATATGAGCAGTTCTTC. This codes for CASTETSGRYEQFF.

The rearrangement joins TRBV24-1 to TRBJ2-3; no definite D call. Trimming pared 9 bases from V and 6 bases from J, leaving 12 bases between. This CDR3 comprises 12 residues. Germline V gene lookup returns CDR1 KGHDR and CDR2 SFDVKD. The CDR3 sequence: CATSFLGDTQYF. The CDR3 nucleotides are TGTGCCACCTCTTTCCTGGGCGATACGCAGTATTTT.